This T cell receptor beta chain was captured in a study of OX40 agonist ivuxolimab in advanced cancers. Study details: Treatment of patients was with ivuxolimab, an agonistic anti-OX40 (CD134) antibody. Partial responses occurred in Three dose-escalation patients, one with hepatocellular carcinoma and two with cutaneous melanoma. The dose of intravenous ivuxolimab that patients received every 2 weeks ranged from 0.01 to 10 mg/kg.

Trimming cost V 9 bases and J 4 bases, with 15 bases left between them. Germline values: CDR1 MNHNS, CDR2 SASEGT. CDR3 length: 13 residues. To note about this clone: Its antigen is unknown.

Study-wide results and caveats: CD4+ T cells averaged fewer expanded clones than CD8+ T cells.

Data came from immunoSEQ multiplex PCR; TCRdb stores just in-frame clones and leaves some out. The sample lists more than 50,000 clones; roughly 85% were seen once. The sequence derives from an adult with an advanced solid tumor such as melanoma, head and neck, liver or kidney cancer. J is TRBJ2-5 and V is TRBV6-1, with a weak D call TRBD1 (6 bases). The sample in question was CD4+ or CD8+ T cells sorted from blood, obtained in a trial of the OX40 agonist ivuxolimab. The CDR3 DNA reads as TGTGCCAGTGGGGGCAGGGAACCAGAGACCCAGTACTTC. This codes for CASGGREPETQYF.